Listed below are T cell receptor beta chains from one sample, sequenced in a study of blood T cell repertoires in COVID-19. Profiled with immunoSEQ multiplex PCR; TCRdb holds only in-frame clones, not every one. The table records 180,000 or so clones, roughly 86% of them present only once. Sequencing input: peripheral blood. Receptor source: a man aged 18 to 30 with active or convalescent COVID-19. Both conserved end residues are trimmed from each CDR3. A row's size may be missing; if present it is once, few, many or a size class.

clone_size	v_call	j_call	cdr3_aa
.	TRBV19	TRBJ2-1	ASSIRTVYNEQF
.	TRBV9	TRBJ1-1	ASSVIDNTEAF
once	TRBV2	TRBJ1-4	ASRGGPKLF
.	TRBV19	TRBJ1-1	ASSTSFSTEAF
.	TRBV5-8	TRBJ1-1	ASSPPQNTEAF
once	TRBV5-6	TRBJ1-2	ASSLGQDGYT
.	TRBV2	TRBJ1-1	ASSPRTEAF
.	TRBV3-1/TRBV3-2	TRBJ2-5	ASSRYRQVETQY
.	TRBV7-8	TRBJ1-3	ASSLFKGGQGAGNTIY
.	TRBV29-1	TRBJ2-7	SVLQGQGPHEQY
once	TRBV27	TRBJ1-1	ASSLGQGVNTEAF
.	TRBV30	TRBJ1-2	AWSAGTTNYGYT
.	TRBV19	TRBJ1-5	ASRHLADSNQPQH
.	TRBV12-3/TRBV12-4	TRBJ1-5	ASREGGAQPQH
.	TRBV2	TRBJ2-5	ASNPSGRQETQY
.	TRBV5-6	TRBJ2-7	ATFTRSREHEQY
once	TRBV2	TRBJ2-1	ASSEVFGSGGEQF
.	TRBV6-5	TRBJ2-7	ASSTGTYEQY
once	TRBV5-4	TRBJ1-2	ASSQMQGGYGYT
.	TRBV3-1/TRBV3-2	TRBJ1-4	ASSLPGGRNEKLF
once	TRBV27	TRBJ2-3	ASSWTGDTQY
.	TRBV6-5	TRBJ2-7	ASSSFPGLRGEQY
.	TRBV28	TRBJ1-4	ASTSLPGSEKLF
.	TRBV5-1	TRBJ1-2	ASSFTGDYGYT
.	TRBV7-9	TRBJ1-6	ASRSETGGRSPLH
.	TRBV29-1	TRBJ1-2	SVEQLGQSFHQPTPNYGYT
.	TRBV7-9	TRBJ2-3	ASSSPDRGDTQY
.	TRBV30	TRBJ2-3	AWTSEGSTDTQY
.	TRBV23-1	TRBJ2-1	ASSQSSFPEGQDRAYNEQF
.	TRBV3-1/TRBV3-2	TRBJ2-3	ASSQDLAGGRDTQY
.	TRBV6-5	TRBJ1-1	ASRTGAYTEAF
once	TRBV4-2	TRBJ2-3	ASSQDYAGGTDTQY
.	TRBV3-1/TRBV3-2	TRBJ1-4	ASSQDWGGREKLF
.	TRBV5-1	TRBJ2-7	ASSYGQESSYEQY
.	TRBV11-3	TRBJ2-1	ASSSSGQSSYNEQF
.	TRBV10-1	TRBJ1-1	ASSDMSEAF
.	TRBV5-1	TRBJ1-1	ASSRDRAFTEAF
.	TRBV5-5	TRBJ2-7	ASSLEGFDEQY
.	TRBV18	TRBJ1-2	ASSPQGAFNYGYT
.	TRBV9	TRBJ2-1	ASSVGQASNEQF
.	TRBV9	TRBJ2-5	ASSVAGETQY
.	TRBV5-1	TRBJ2-5	ASSLSGGRGETQY